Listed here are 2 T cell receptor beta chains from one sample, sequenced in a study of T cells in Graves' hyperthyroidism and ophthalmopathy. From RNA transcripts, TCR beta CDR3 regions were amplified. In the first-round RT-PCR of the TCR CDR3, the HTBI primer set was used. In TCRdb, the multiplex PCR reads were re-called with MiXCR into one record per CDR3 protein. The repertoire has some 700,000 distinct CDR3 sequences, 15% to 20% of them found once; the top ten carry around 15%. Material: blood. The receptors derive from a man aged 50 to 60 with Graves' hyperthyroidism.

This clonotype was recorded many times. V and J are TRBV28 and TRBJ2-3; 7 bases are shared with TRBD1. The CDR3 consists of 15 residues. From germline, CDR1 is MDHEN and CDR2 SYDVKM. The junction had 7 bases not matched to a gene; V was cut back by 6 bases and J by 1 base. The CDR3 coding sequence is TGTGCCAGCAGAGACAGGGAGAAGGGCACAGATACGCAGTATTTT. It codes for CASRDREKGTDTQYF.

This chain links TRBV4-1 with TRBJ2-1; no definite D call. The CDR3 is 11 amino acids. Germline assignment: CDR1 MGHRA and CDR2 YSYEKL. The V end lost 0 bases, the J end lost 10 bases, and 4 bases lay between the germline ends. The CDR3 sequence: CASSQDLEQFF. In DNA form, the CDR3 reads TGCGCCAGCAGCCAAGACTTAGAGCAGTTCTTC.